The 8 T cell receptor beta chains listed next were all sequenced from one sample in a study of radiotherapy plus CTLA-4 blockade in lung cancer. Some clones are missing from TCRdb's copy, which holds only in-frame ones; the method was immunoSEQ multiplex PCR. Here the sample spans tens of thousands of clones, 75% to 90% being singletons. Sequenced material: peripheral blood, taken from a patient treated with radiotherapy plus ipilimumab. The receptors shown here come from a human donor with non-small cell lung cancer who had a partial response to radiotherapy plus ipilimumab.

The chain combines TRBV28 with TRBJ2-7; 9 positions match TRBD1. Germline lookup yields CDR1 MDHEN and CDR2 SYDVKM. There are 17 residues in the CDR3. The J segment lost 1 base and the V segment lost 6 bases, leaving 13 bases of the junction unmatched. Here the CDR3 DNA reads TGTGCCAGCAGCCCCTCTTTGGGGACAGGGAGGTCCTACGAGCAGTACTTC. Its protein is CASSPSLGTGRSYEQYF. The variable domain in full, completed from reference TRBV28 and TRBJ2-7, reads DVKVTQSSRYLVKRTGEKVFLECVQDMDHENMFWYRQDPGLGLRLIYFSYDVKMKEKGDIPEGYSVSREKKERFSLILESASTNQTSMYLCASSPSLGTGRSYEQYFGPGTRLTVT.

CDR3 nucleotides: TGTGCCAGCACCGAGGGCGGAAGCACAGATACGCAGTATTTT. Translating it yields CASTEGGSTDTQYF. The J gene is TRBJ2-3, the V gene TRBV6-6; tentative D call: TRBD2 (5 bases). The CDR3 has 14 amino acids. CDR1 is MNHNY, CDR2 SVGAGI, per germline (reference sequence). Between the trimmed V and J ends, which lost 7 bases and 0 bases, there was a span of 11 bases.

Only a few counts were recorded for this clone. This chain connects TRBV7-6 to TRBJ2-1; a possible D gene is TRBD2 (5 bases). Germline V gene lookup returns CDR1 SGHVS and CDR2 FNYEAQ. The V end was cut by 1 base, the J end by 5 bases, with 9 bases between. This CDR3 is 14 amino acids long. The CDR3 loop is CASSLGRWDNEQFF. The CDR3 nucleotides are TGTGCCAGCAGCTTAGGGAGGTGGGACAATGAGCAGTTCTTC.

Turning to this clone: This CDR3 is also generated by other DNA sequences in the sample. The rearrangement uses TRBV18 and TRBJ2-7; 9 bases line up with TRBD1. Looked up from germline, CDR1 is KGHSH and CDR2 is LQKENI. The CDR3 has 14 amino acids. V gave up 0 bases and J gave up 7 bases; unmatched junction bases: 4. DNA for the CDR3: TGTGCCAGCTCACCACCGACAGGGGGAGGGGAGCAGTACGTC. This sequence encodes CASSPPTGGGEQYV.

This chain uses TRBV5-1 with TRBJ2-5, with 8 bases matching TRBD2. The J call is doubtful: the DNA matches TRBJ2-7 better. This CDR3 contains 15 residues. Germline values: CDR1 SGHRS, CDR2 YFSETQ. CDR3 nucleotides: TGCGCCAGCAGCTTGGTGAGCGGGAGCTCCTACGAGCAGTACTTC. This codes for CASSLVSGSSYEQYF.

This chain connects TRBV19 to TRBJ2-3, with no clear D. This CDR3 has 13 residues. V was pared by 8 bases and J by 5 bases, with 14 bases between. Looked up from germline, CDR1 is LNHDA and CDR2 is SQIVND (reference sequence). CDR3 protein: CASSPGSIDTQYF. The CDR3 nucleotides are TGTGCCAGTTCCCCAGGCTCAATAGATACGCAGTATTTT.

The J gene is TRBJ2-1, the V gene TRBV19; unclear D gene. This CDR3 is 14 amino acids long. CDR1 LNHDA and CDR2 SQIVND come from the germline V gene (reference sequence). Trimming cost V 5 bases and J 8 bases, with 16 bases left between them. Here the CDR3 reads CASSLGSQKDEQFF. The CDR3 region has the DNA TGTGCCAGTAGTCTCGGGTCGCAGAAGGATGAGCAGTTCTTC. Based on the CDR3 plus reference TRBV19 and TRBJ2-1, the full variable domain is DGGITQSPKYLFRKEGQNVTLSCEQNLNHDAMYWYRQDPGQGLRLIYYSQIVNDFQKGDIAEGYSVSREKKESFPLTVTSAQKNPTAFYLCASSLGSQKDEQFFGPGTRLTVL.

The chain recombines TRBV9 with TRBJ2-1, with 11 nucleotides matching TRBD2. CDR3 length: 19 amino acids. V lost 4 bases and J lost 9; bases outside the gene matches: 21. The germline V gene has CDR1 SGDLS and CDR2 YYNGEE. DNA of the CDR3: TGTGCCAGCAGCCCCCGAGAGACTAGCGGGACCACTCTGCTTAGTGAGCAGTTCTTC. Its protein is CASSPRETSGTTLLSEQFF.